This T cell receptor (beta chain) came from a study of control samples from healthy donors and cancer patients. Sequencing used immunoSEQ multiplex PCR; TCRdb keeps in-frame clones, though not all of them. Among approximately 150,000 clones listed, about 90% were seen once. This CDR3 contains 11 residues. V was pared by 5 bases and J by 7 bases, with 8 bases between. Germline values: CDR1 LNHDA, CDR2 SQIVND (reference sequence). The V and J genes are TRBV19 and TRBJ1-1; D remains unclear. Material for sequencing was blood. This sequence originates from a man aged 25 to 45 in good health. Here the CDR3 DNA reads TGTGCCAGTAGTCCAGGTAATGAAGCTTTCTTT. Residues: CASSPGNEAFF.